These T cell receptor beta chains were read from a single sample in a study of memory CD4+ T cells and cytomegalovirus serostatus. Repertoires were generated with immunoSEQ multiplex PCR, while TCRdb's copy carries only in-frame clones and drops some. The table lists about 75,000 clones, roughly three quarters of them singletons. The sample taken for sequencing was memory CD4+ T cells from blood. The receptors derive from an adult in good health and CMV-seropositive. CDR3s include the opening cysteine and the closing phenylalanine or tryptophan. A D gene is named only where the DNA matches it firmly. Size is omitted from some rows. Given values are once, few, many or a class for expanded clones.

size: -; D: -; J: TRBJ1-1; length: 19; V: TRBV12-2; CDR3: CASRLPSGTPSRENTEAFF; DNA: TGTGCAAGTCGCTTACCGTCCGGGACCCCCTCAAGGGAGAACACTGAAGCTTTCTTT
size: -; D: -; J: TRBJ2-5; length: 14; V: TRBV28; CDR3: CASSTRRIQETQYF; DNA: TGTGCCAGCAGTACCCGACGGATCCAAGAGACCCAGTACTTC
size: -; D: TRBD1; J: TRBJ1-1; length: 14; V: TRBV5-1; CDR3: CASSSTGGWTEAFF; DNA: TGCGCCAGCAGCTCTACAGGGGGTTGGACTGAAGCTTTCTTT
size: -; D: TRBD1; J: TRBJ1-6; length: 15; V: TRBV30; CDR3: CAWSEGTGGNSPLHF; DNA: TGTGCCTGGAGTGAGGGGACAGGGGGTAATTCACCCCTCCACTTT
size: -; D: -; J: TRBJ1-1; length: 16; V: TRBV30; CDR3: CAWSVYVGSQNTEAFF; DNA: TGTGCCTGGAGTGTATACGTGGGCAGTCAGAACACTGAAGCTTTCTTT
size: few; D: TRBD2; J: TRBJ2-1; length: 16; V: TRBV5-1; CDR3: CASSFQAGGLYNEQFF; DNA: TGCGCCAGCAGCTTCCAAGCGGGGGGCTTATACAATGAGCAGTTCTTC
size: -; D: -; J: TRBJ1-6; length: 14; V: TRBV6-1; CDR3: CATFLGQYNSPLHF; DNA: TGTGCCACCTTCCTTGGACAGTATAATTCACCCCTCCACTTT
size: -; D: -; J: TRBJ2-3; length: 15; V: TRBV6-5; CDR3: CASRSLTSGADTQYF; DNA: TGTGCCAGCAGATCCCTGACCTCTGGGGCAGATACGCAGTATTTT
size: -; D: TRBD1; J: TRBJ2-5; length: 14; V: TRBV5-1; CDR3: CASSRTGGEETQYF; DNA: TGCGCCAGCAGCAGGACAGGGGGGGAAGAGACCCAGTACTTC
size: -; D: TRBD2; J: TRBJ2-1; length: 18; V: TRBV2; CDR3: CASNTGTSGRLSYNEQFF; DNA: TGTGCCAGCAATACCGGGACTAGCGGGCGCCTCTCCTACAATGAGCAGTTCTTC
size: -; D: -; J: TRBJ2-3; length: 17; V: TRBV27; CDR3: CASSYRGTDSFPDTQYF; DNA: TGTGCCAGCAGCTACCGCGGGACAGATAGCTTCCCAGATACGCAGTATTTT
size: -; D: -; J: TRBJ1-3; length: 13; V: TRBV10-3; CDR3: CAIRTLSGNTIYF; DNA: TGTGCCATAAGGACACTCTCTGGAAACACCATATATTTT
size: -; D: -; J: TRBJ1-1; length: 17; V: TRBV5-6; CDR3: CASSLTLGGGSRTEAFF; DNA: TGTGCCAGCAGCTTGACCCTAGGCGGTGGGAGCAGAACTGAAGCTTTCTTT
size: -; D: TRBD1; J: TRBJ1-2; length: 14; V: TRBV18; CDR3: CASSPQTGDRGYTF; DNA: TGTGCCAGCTCACCCCAGACAGGGGATCGGGGCTACACCTTC
size: -; D: TRBD1; J: TRBJ1-5; length: 20; V: TRBV19; CDR3: CASSLEVDAGQGVFGQPQHF; DNA: TGTGCCAGTAGTTTGGAAGTAGATGCGGGACAGGGGGTTTTCGGACAGCCCCAGCATTTT
size: few; D: -; J: TRBJ1-4; length: 11; V: TRBV30; CDR3: CAWSVGEKLFF; DNA: TGTGCCTGGAGTGTGGGTGAAAAACTGTTTTTT
size: -; D: -; J: TRBJ1-2; length: 12; V: TRBV6-1; CDR3: CASYEDGGGYTF; DNA: TGTGCCAGCTACGAGGATGGGGGCGGCTACACCTTC
size: -; D: -; J: TRBJ1-1; length: 11; V: TRBV20-1; CDR3: CRNDGITEAFF; DNA: TGCAGGAACGACGGTATCACTGAAGCTTTCTTT
size: -; D: -; J: TRBJ2-1; length: 14; V: TRBV21-1; CDR3: CASSKVRTTDEQFF; DNA: TGTGCCAGCAGCAAAGTTCGGACAACCGATGAGCAGTTCTTC
size: medium-sized; D: -; J: TRBJ2-4; length: 16; V: TRBV11-3; CDR3: CASSLGGGARANIQYF; DNA: TGTGCCAGCAGCTTAGGAGGAGGAGCTCGGGCGAACATTCAGTACTTC
size: -; D: -; J: TRBJ1-5; length: 15; V: TRBV2; CDR3: CASSDRGFRVQPQHF; DNA: TGTGCCAGCAGTGATCGGGGATTTCGGGTTCAGCCCCAGCATTTT
size: few; D: -; J: TRBJ2-1; length: 16; V: TRBV7-9; CDR3: CASSLASNSVHNEQFF; DNA: TGTGCCAGCAGCTTAGCTTCGAATAGCGTCCACAATGAGCAGTTCTTC
size: -; D: -; J: TRBJ2-5; length: 13; V: TRBV19; CDR3: CASRPGQQETQYF; DNA: TGTGCCAGTAGACCCGGACAGCAAGAGACCCAGTACTTC
size: -; D: TRBD1; J: TRBJ1-1; length: 15; V: TRBV5-1; CDR3: CASSPLTGAQGGAFF; DNA: TGCGCCAGCAGCCCGCTGACAGGGGCCCAGGGAGGTGCTTTCTTT
size: -; D: TRBD1; J: TRBJ1-1; length: 15; V: TRBV10-2; CDR3: CADLSPGTGNTEAFF; DNA: TGCGCCGACTTGTCCCCCGGGACAGGGAACACTGAAGCTTTCTTT
size: -; D: -; J: TRBJ1-2; length: 12; V: TRBV5-1; CDR3: CASSLPPEGYTF; DNA: TGCGCCAGCAGCCTACCGCCGGAGGGCTACACCTTC
size: once; D: -; J: TRBJ1-6; length: 15; V: TRBV9; CDR3: CASSLDGSYNSPLHF; DNA: TGTGCCAGCAGCCTAGACGGTTCCTATAATTCACCCCTCCACTTT
size: -; D: -; J: TRBJ1-2; length: 17; V: TRBV19; CDR3: CASSIGVGWEKGDGYTF; DNA: TGTGCCAGTAGTATAGGAGTGGGGTGGGAAAAAGGGGACGGCTACACCTTC
size: few; D: -; J: TRBJ1-6; length: 13; V: TRBV10-3; CDR3: CAIRSGESSPLHF; DNA: TGTGCCATCAGGTCCGGGGAAAGCTCACCCCTCCACTTT
size: -; D: -; J: TRBJ1-2; length: 14; V: TRBV28; CDR3: CASSGTVLYYGYTF; DNA: TGTGCCAGCAGTGGGACCGTCCTTTACTATGGCTACACCTTC
size: -; D: -; J: TRBJ2-3; length: 15; V: TRBV19; CDR3: CASSTSGGWGDTQYF; DNA: TGTGCCAGTAGTACTTCTGGGGGCTGGGGAGATACGCAGTATTTT
size: -; D: -; J: TRBJ2-3; length: 16; V: TRBV9; CDR3: CASSALNLRSTDTQYF; DNA: TGTGCCAGCAGCGCACTCAACCTAAGATCCACAGATACGCAGTATTTT
size: -; D: TRBD2; J: TRBJ2-5; length: 15; V: TRBV5-6; CDR3: CASSLPGGYQETQYF; DNA: TGTGCCAGCAGCTTGCCGGGGGGATACCAAGAGACCCAGTACTTC
size: -; D: TRBD1; J: TRBJ1-5; length: 16; V: TRBV4-3; CDR3: CASSPGTGGRNQPQHF; DNA: TGCGCCAGCAGCCCCGGGACAGGGGGGCGAAATCAGCCCCAGCATTTT
size: -; D: TRBD1; J: TRBJ2-1; length: 16; V: TRBV5-4; CDR3: CASTDRAKPEGGEQFF; DNA: TGTGCCAGCACGGACAGGGCCAAACCGGAGGGGGGTGAGCAGTTCTTC
size: -; D: -; J: TRBJ2-7; length: 11; V: TRBV29-1; CDR3: CSSWTSGEQYF; DNA: TGCAGCTCCTGGACCTCCGGGGAGCAGTACTTC
size: -; D: -; J: TRBJ1-1; length: 12; V: TRBV11-3; CDR3: CAIGGTSTEAFF; DNA: TGTGCCATCGGAGGGACGAGCACTGAAGCTTTCTTT
size: many; D: -; J: TRBJ1-5; length: 13; V: TRBV2; CDR3: CASRQGLDQPQHF; DNA: TGTGCCAGCAGACAGGGTTTAGATCAGCCCCAGCATTTT
size: -; D: -; J: TRBJ1-4; length: 18; V: TRBV21-1; CDR3: CASSPRGTGRATNEKLFF; DNA: TGTGCCAGCAGCCCCCGGGGGACAGGGAGGGCAACTAATGAAAAACTGTTTTTT
size: -; D: -; J: TRBJ1-2; length: 16; V: TRBV6-4; CDR3: CASRGLSGRGRSGYTF; DNA: TGTGCCAGCAGAGGGCTATCGGGGCGCGGCCGCAGTGGCTACACCTTC
size: -; D: TRBD2; J: TRBJ2-5; length: 15; V: TRBV7-7; CDR3: CASSRTSGSEETQYF; DNA: TGTGCCAGCAGCCGGACTAGCGGGAGCGAAGAGACCCAGTACTTC
size: -; D: -; J: TRBJ2-1; length: 13; V: TRBV14; CDR3: CASSPSASAQQFF; DNA: TGTGCCAGCAGCCCCTCAGCAAGCGCCCAGCAGTTCTTC
size: -; D: -; J: TRBJ2-4; length: 16; V: TRBV4-3; CDR3: CASSQEVSREKNIQYF; DNA: TGCGCCAGCAGCCAAGAAGTATCGAGGGAGAAAAACATTCAGTACTTC
size: -; D: -; J: TRBJ1-1; length: 14; V: TRBV7-2; CDR3: CASSPNGAGTEAFF; DNA: TGTGCCAGCAGCCCGAACGGAGCCGGCACTGAAGCTTTCTTT